This T cell receptor (beta chain) was sequenced during a study of blood T cell repertoires in COVID-19 (dated by TCRdb to 2020 to 2021). Regarding the research as a whole: Samples from collaborators originated in the United States, Italy and Spain and spanned both the acute and convalescent phases of COVID-19. The prospective study material was composed of cDNA or gDNA derived from T cells, B-cell-depleted T cells, or PBMCs. Deeply sampled blood TCRbeta repertoires from subjects exposed to, actively infected with, or recovered from COVID-19 were included in the dataset. A freely available public database, intended as a resource for researchers studying the immune response to SARS-CoV-2, is where the repertoires were released. Samples were obtained from the ongoing ImmuneRACE study (first 160 participants) and from 1,254 subjects provided by 6 global collaborators. A de-identified subject ID, COVID-19 status, age in years and sex were almost always included in the sample metadata. Where available, HLA class I and class II types were obtained from metadata supplied by the sample provider rather than from assay-based typing. Overall study outcomes, separate from this receptor: Clinical and demographic metadata were provided uncurated, with the amount varying by source and participant.

From the cysteine through the phenylalanine, the CDR3 covers 14 amino acids. The DNA shown is the 42-base CDR3, in frame from base 1. V lost 7 bases and J lost 2 bases, and the count of bases not matched to a germline gene is 5. CDR1 and CDR2 are read off the germline V gene as SGHRS and YFSETQ. The immunoSEQ Assay, a bias-controlled multiplex PCR, was used to amplify TCRbeta CDR3 regions from genomic DNA. As for the authors' bioinformatics: The number of nucleated cells in each sample was estimated by amplification of reference gene primers within the assay. To quantify the absolute abundance of each unique TCRbeta CDR3 rearrangement, sequence reads were collapsed and filtered. For each sample, productive Simpson clonality was calculated as the square root of Simpson's diversity index across productive rearrangements. TCRdb's version of the immuneACCESS table is confined to in-frame rearrangements and falls short of the full clone set. An unresolved V gene accounts for under half of the shortfall where checked; the remainder is of unknown origin. The DNA was the basis for D and trimming; V, J and clone size are from that table. The table for this sample lists about half a million clones; 80% to 90% of them were counted only once. The ten largest clones add up to 3.2% of the sample.

Regarding this clone: This clone's antigen is unknown. Base-call qualities are not available, and no considerably larger clone is one nucleotide away.

The collaborating institutions used their own protocols to collect whole blood in K2EDTA tubes. For TCRbeta analysis, collaborators shipped samples as frozen whole blood, isolated PBMCs, or DNA extracted from either of those sample types. The source material was peripheral blood. The receptor's source is a human donor in a cohort sampled during active COVID-19. Recombination joined TRBV5-1 with TRBJ2-1; TRBD2 matches 8 bases in the middle. Here the CDR3 is given as CASGGTRAYNEQFF. The sequenced DNA is TGCGCCAGCGGGGGGACTAGAGCCTACAATGAGCAGTTCTTC. The CDR3 plus the reference TRBV5-1 and TRBJ2-1 genes for the other parts give the full variable domain: KAGVTQTPRYLIKTRGQQVTLSCSPISGHRSVSWYQQTPGQGLQFLFEYFSETQRNKGNFPGRFSGRQFSNSRSEMNVSTLELGDSALYLCASGGTRAYNEQFFGPGTRLTVL.